This note documents a single T cell receptor beta chain sequence. As yet, its antigen is unknown. Germline-derived CDR1 and CDR2 are DFQATT and SNEGSKA (reference sequence). CDR3 length equals 14 residues. These data are taken from a study of monozygotic twins with inflammatory bowel disease. Findings of the study overall: Clonotype sharing was lower in IBD patients than healthy twins, most markedly with disease activity.

TCRdb processed the 5' RACE reads again and assigns one entry to each CDR3 protein, with no DNA. The specimen's table records roughly 330,000 distinct CDR3 sequences. The TCR sequence derives from a human donor with ulcerative colitis or Crohn's disease, or a healthy co-twin of an affected twin (not recorded which). The sample consisted of blood. The rearrangement links TRBV20-1 to TRBJ1-2. The CDR3 protein is CSARDREGRFGYTF.